This T cell receptor beta chain was sequenced in a study of Ad26.COV2.S vaccination and SARS-CoV-2 variants. Whole-study context: By the intramuscular route, Ad26.COV2.S was given once, or twice 56 days apart.

Sequenced by immunoSEQ multiplex PCR; TCRdb stores in-frame clones only, minus some. The sample lists about 350,000 clones, more than 75% seen once, with less than 4% in the top ten. The CDR3 sequence is 15 residues long. Losses at the gene ends were 6 bases for V and 1 base for J; bases not matched to a gene: 7. Germline loops: CDR1 LNHDA, CDR2 SQIVND (reference sequence). Treatment in this sample: some 20 received Ad26.COV2.S at low or high dose, single or two shots; 5 received placebo; per-sample allocation not given. Sampling occurred on day 63 after the first vaccine or placebo injection. The genes are TRBV19 and TRBJ2-3; 7 bases are a match to TRBD2. This sample comprised peripheral blood, obtained in a trial of Ad26.COV2.S vaccine versus placebo. The origin of this receptor is a person between 18 and 65 years old who received the Ad26.COV2.S COVID-19 vaccine or a placebo. The CDR3 spells CASRKYGRGTDTQYF. The CDR3 DNA reads TGTGCCAGTAGAAAGTATGGGAGGGGCACAGATACGCAGTATTTT.